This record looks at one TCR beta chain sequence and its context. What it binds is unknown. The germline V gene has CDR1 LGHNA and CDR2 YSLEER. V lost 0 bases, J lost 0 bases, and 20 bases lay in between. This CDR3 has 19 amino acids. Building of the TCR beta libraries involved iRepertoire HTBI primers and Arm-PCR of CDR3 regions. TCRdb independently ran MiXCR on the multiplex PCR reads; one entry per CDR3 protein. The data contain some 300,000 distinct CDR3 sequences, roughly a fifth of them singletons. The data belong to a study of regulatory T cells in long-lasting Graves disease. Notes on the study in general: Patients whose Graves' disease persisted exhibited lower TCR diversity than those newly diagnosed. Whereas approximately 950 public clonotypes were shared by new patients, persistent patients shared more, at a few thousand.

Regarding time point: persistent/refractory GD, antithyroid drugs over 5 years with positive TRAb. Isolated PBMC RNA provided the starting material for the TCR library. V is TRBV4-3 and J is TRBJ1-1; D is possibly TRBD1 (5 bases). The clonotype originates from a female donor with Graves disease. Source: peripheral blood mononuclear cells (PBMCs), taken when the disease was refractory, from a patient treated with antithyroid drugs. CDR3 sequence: CASSQDLGRAIAMNTEAFF. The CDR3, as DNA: TGCGCCAGCAGCCAAGATTTGGGCAGGGCGATCGCAATGAACACTGAAGCTTTCTTT.